This TCR beta chain derives from a study of CD8+CD57+ T cells in acquired aplastic anemia. Study-wide background: Sorted CD4+ and CD8+ cells gave an average of around 3.3 ug of DNA. Mean read depth for CD4+ cells from healthy donors was around 11 million.

The use of genomic DNA as template underpinned the TCR beta VDJ and CDR3 profiling. TCRdb re-derived calls from the reads in MiXCR, one entry per CDR3 protein. The sample holds about 130,000 distinct CDR3 sequences, over 45% seen once. This clonotype was seen ten or more times. The antigen is not known. General study points: In CD8+ cells, Simpson's diversity showed no significant difference between patients and controls.

CDR1 is KGHSH and CDR2 is LQKENI in the germline V gene. The trim removed 2 bases at V and 5 bases at J, leaving 5 bases unmatched. This CDR3 is built from 14 residues. The chain uses TRBV18 and TRBJ1-1; 7 bases are shared with TRBD1. The TCR was taken from a human donor in good health, serving as a control. The sample taken for sequencing was sorted CD4+, CD8+, or CD8+CD57+ T cells (not recorded which) from PBMCs. The CDR3 nucleotides read TGTGCCAGCTCACCAGACAGGGATTGGACTGAAGCTTTCTTT. It codes for CASSPDRDWTEAFF.